Listed here are 10 T cell receptor beta chains from one sample, sequenced in a study of T cells after yellow fever vaccination. TCRdb reanalysed the 5' RACE reads using MiXCR and keeps one entry per CDR3 protein. The sample lists hundreds of thousands of distinct CDR3 sequences; less than 15% were seen once. Sequences were derived from PBMCs, sampled on the day of the yellow fever booster vaccination. The receptors come from a man in his thirties or forties who received the YFV17D yellow fever vaccine.

J is TRBJ1-2 and V is TRBV27, with a possible D match to TRBD1 (6 bases). V lost 8 bases to trimming and J lost 3 bases, with 13 bases between them. CDR1 and CDR2 from the germline V gene are MNHEY and SMNVEV (reference sequence). The CDR3 runs to 13 residues. The CDR3 spells CASRLGQHYGYTF. The CDR3 DNA follows: TGTGCCAGCCGTCTTGGACAGCACTATGGCTACACCTTC.

This chain connects TRBV3-1 to TRBJ2-7, with D hard to call. There are 13 residues in the CDR3. V lost 5 bases, J lost 0 bases, and 8 bases lay in between. Germline CDR1 and CDR2: LGHDT and YNNKEL (reference sequence). CDR3 residues: CASSWAASYEQYF. The CDR3 coding sequence is TGTGCCAGCAGCTGGGCCGCCTCCTACGAGCAGTACTTC.

CDR3 sequence (DNA): TGTGCCAGCAGCTTGATGTCGGACACTGAAGCTTTCTTT. This translates into CASSLMSDTEAFF. The chain recombines TRBV7-9 with TRBJ1-1; D call uncertain. This CDR3 has 13 amino acids. V was cut by 3 bases and J by 3 bases, with 8 bases left in between. CDR1 is SEHNR and CDR2 is FQNEAQ in the germline V gene (reference sequence).

The chain couples TRBV6-5 to TRBJ2-7; D perhaps matches TRBD1 (6 bases). Trimming shortened V by 0 bases and J by 2 bases, and 11 bases separated the two germline ends. The CDR3 loop spans 15 amino acids. Germline CDR1 reads MNHEY; CDR2 reads SVGAGI. The CDR3 DNA follows: TGTGCCAGCAGTTACTCCGTCCAGGGGACCTACGAGCAGTACTTC. Protein sequence: CASSYSVQGTYEQYF.

This clonotype was detected many times. The gene calls are TRBV10-3 and TRBJ2-1; 10 nucleotides agree with TRBD2. V lost 6 bases, J lost 8 bases, and 7 bases stayed unmatched. This CDR3 region has 14 residues. Germline V CDR1 and CDR2: ENHRY, SYGVKD. This CDR3 is CAIRKTSGIDEQFF. As DNA, the CDR3 is TGTGCCATCAGAAAAACTAGCGGGATTGATGAGCAGTTCTTC.

A few counts support this clonotype. The V call is TRBV27, the J call TRBJ2-3; D is unclear. This CDR3 spans 12 amino acids. Germline values: CDR1 MNHEY, CDR2 SMNVEV (reference sequence). With 5 bases removed from V and 2 bases from J, the gap between germline ends came to 5 bases. Written as DNA, the CDR3 is TGTGCCAGCAGTACGTTCACAGATACGCAGTATTTT. It specifies CASSTFTDTQYF.

This clonotype came up a few times. The chain employs TRBV25-1 and TRBJ2-1; D unclear. Germline V gene sequence: CDR1 MGHDK, CDR2 SYGVNS. V lost 3 bases and J 6 bases, leaving 12 bases between the germline ends. The length of the CDR3 is 14 residues. This CDR3 reads CASSETGPPNEQFF. CDR3 coding DNA: TGTGCCAGCAGTGAGACCGGGCCCCCCAATGAGCAGTTCTTC. Supplemented by reference TRBV25-1 and TRBJ2-1, the full variable domain reads EADIYQTPRYLVIGTGKKITLECSQTMGHDKMYWYQQDPGMELHLIHYSYGVNSTEKGDLSSESTVSRIRTEHFPLTLESARPSHTSQYLCASSETGPPNEQFFGPGTRLTVL.

The chain couples TRBV5-4 to TRBJ2-7, with TRBD1 identical over 7 bases. The CDR3 is made up of 12 amino acids. Germline V gene lookup returns CDR1 SGHNT and CDR2 YYREEE (reference sequence). After removal of 4 bases from V and 6 bases from J, the junction contained 4 bases not matched to a gene. CDR3 coding DNA: TGTGCCAGCAGCCATCGACAGGGCGAGCAGTACTTC. As protein: CASSHRQGEQYF.

In its sample, this clonotype was seen a few times. The chain uses TRBV7-2 and TRBJ1-5; D is undetermined. CDR3 length: 14 residues. Trimming removed 2 bases from V and 3 bases from J, with 8 bases in between. The V gene's germline CDR1 is SGHTA and CDR2 FQGNSA. The CDR3 reads CASSLHVLNQPQHF. CDR3 coding DNA: TGTGCCAGCAGCTTACACGTTCTCAATCAGCCCCAGCATTTT.

This clonotype was observed a handful of times. The V and J genes are TRBV5-7 and TRBJ2-1; 7 bases are shared with TRBD2. TRBV5-7 is known as an ORF, though its function is uncertain. The V gene end was trimmed by 3 bases and the J gene end by 5 bases; junction bases not matched to a gene: 14. The CDR3 has 17 residues. The CDR3 is CASSSNSSGKPHNEQFF. The CDR3 coding sequence is TGTGCCAGCAGCTCCAACTCAAGCGGGAAGCCCCACAATGAGCAGTTCTTC.